The 10 T cell receptor beta chains in this list originate from one sample, sequenced in a study of identical twins. TCRdb re-called the 5' RACE reads with MiXCR, one entry per CDR3 protein. The sample holds roughly 710,000 distinct CDR3 sequences, around 6% seen once. Specimen: naive T cells sorted from blood. Receptors were obtained from a man in his late teens or twenties in good health.

This clonotype came up many times. The chain employs TRBV24-1 and TRBJ2-5, with TRBD1 matching over 7 bases. Germline CDR1 reads KGHDR; CDR2 reads SFDVKD. This CDR3 spans 13 amino acids. The junction had 1 base not matched to a gene; V was cut back by 5 bases and J by 2 bases. The CDR3 DNA sequence: TGTGCCACCAGTGGGGGACAGCAAGAGACCCAGTACTTC. Amino acids: CATSGGQQETQYF.

The sample holds a few counts of this clonotype. This sequence joins TRBV2 and TRBJ2-2; 7 nucleotides line up with TRBD2. The CDR3 sequence is 15 residues long. The V gene's germline CDR1 is SNHLY and CDR2 FYNNEI. The V gene end was trimmed by 3 bases and the J gene end by 4 bases; junction bases not matched to a gene: 5. The CDR3 loop is CASSEASGTTGELFF. DNA for the CDR3: TGTGCCAGCAGTGAGGCTAGCGGAACCACCGGGGAGCTGTTTTTT.

The chain carries TRBV5-1 and TRBJ1-6; no reliable D call. The CDR3 is made up of 13 amino acids. The germline CDR1 and CDR2 sequences are SGHRS and YFSETQ. With 4 bases removed from V and 10 bases from J, the gap between germline ends came to 12 bases. The CDR3 DNA reads TGCGCCAGCAGCCAATACTCTGGCTCACCCCTCCACTTT. Its translation is CASSQYSGSPLHF.

This clonotype was observed a few times. The chain recombines TRBV5-5 with TRBJ1-2; no clear D gene. The ends were cut back, 2 bases at V and 8 bases at J, with 16 bases in the middle. Germline values: CDR1 SGHKS, CDR2 YYEKEE (reference sequence). This CDR3 region has 14 residues. CDR3 amino acids: CASSFWTESGGYTF. The CDR3 nucleotides are TGTGCCAGCAGCTTCTGGACCGAGTCGGGCGGCTACACCTTC.

This clonotype was counted many times. The genes are TRBV28 and TRBJ1-3; D perhaps matches TRBD1 (5 bases). The CDR3 contains 16 residues. The germline V and J ends were trimmed by 6 bases and 0 bases, with 15 bases remaining between them. Germline CDR1 and CDR2: MDHEN and SYDVKM. CDR3 residues: CASSRPRADSGNTIYF. The CDR3 nucleotides read TGTGCCAGCAGCCGCCCCAGGGCCGACTCTGGAAACACCATATATTTT.

This clonotype occurred many times. The chain has TRBV7-2 and TRBJ2-3; D remains unclear. CDR1 and CDR2 (germline): SGHTA, FQGNSA. Trimming stripped 0 bases from V and 0 bases from J, with 7 bases between. This CDR3 has 15 residues. The CDR3 DNA sequence: TGTGCCAGCAGCTTAGCGGCTAGAAGCACAGATACGCAGTATTTT. This codes for CASSLAARSTDTQYF.

This clonotype was observed at least ten times. The chain recombines TRBV5-1 with TRBJ2-7, with 8 bases that match TRBD1. This CDR3 is 13 amino acids long. CDR1 SGHRS and CDR2 YFSETQ come from the germline V gene. J was trimmed by 7 bases and V by 6 bases; bases with no gene match: 9. CDR3 bases: TGCGCCAGCAACCCAGGGGGCCTAGGGGAGCAGTACTTC. This gives the protein CASNPGGLGEQYF.

This clonotype was detected only a few times. V is TRBV5-6 and J is TRBJ2-6; no clear D. The CDR3 loop spans 16 amino acids. Germline CDR1 is SGHDT and CDR2 is YYEEEE. The V end lost 5 bases, the J end lost 0 bases, and 12 bases lay between the germline ends. This CDR3 reads CASRRWEGSGANVLTF. The CDR3, as DNA: TGTGCCAGCAGGCGATGGGAAGGCTCTGGGGCCAACGTCCTGACTTTC.

The table lists this clonotype with a few counts. The chain joins TRBV7-6 to TRBJ2-2, with D unclear. Germline V CDR1 and CDR2: SGHVS, FNYEAQ. V was cut by 7 bases and J by 7 bases, with 10 bases left in between. The CDR3 runs 12 residues. In DNA form, the CDR3 reads TGTGCCAGCATCCCCCTGTTCGGGGAGCTGTTTTTT. It translates to CASIPLFGELFF.

The V and J genes are TRBV24-1 and TRBJ2-1; possibly TRBD1 or TRBD2 for D (6 bases each). Germline loops: CDR1 KGHDR, CDR2 SFDVKD. The CDR3 loop spans 12 amino acids. Trimming removed 9 bases at V and 6 bases at J, with 11 bases between. The CDR3, as DNA: TGTGCCACCGGGGGGCCGGGCAATGAGCAGTTCTTC. It yields the protein CATGGPGNEQFF.